This TCR beta chain was found in a study of shared clonotypes between healthy human individuals. Study results and limitations: As a rule, naive subsets had a larger estimated richness than memory subsets.

Trimming cost V 0 bases and J 7 bases, with 16 bases left between them. The CDR3 loop spans 16 amino acids. Germline CDR1 is SGHRS and CDR2 is YFSETQ. Sorted-subset replicate PCR reactions contained 200 ng DNA, corresponding to some 30,000 T cell genomes. Method: immunoSEQ multiplex PCR; TCRdb's copy keeps in-frame clones and lacks some. This table holds roughly 1,500,000 clones, about 98% found once. Concerning this clone: Its antigen is as yet unknown.

The V call is TRBV5-1, the J call TRBJ2-2; D is unresolved. This sequence was found in a man aged 30 to 39 in good health. The sample consisted of naive CD4+ T cells sorted from blood. The subset is: CD45RA+ positively selected. CDR3 loop: CASSLAGLSSIGELFF. CDR3 sequence (DNA): TGCGCCAGCAGCTTGGCCGGGCTCAGCTCCATCGGGGAGCTGTTTTTT.